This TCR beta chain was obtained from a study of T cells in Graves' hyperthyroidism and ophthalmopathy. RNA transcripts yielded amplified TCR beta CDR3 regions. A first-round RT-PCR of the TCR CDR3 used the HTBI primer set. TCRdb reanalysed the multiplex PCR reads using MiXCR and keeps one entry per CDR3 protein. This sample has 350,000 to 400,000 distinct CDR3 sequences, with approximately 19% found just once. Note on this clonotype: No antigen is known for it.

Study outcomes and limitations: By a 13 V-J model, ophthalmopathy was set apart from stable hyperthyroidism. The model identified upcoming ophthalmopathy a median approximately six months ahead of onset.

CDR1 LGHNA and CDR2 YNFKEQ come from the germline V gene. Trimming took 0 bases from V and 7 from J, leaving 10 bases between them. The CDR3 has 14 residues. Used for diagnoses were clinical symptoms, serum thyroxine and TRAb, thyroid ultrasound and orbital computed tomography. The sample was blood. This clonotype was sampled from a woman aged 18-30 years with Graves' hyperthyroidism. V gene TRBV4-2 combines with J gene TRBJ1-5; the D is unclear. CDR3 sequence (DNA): TGTGCCAGCAGCCAAGATCCCCTAGGACAGCCCCAGCATTTT. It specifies CASSQDPLGQPQHF.